This TCR beta chain originates from a study of control samples from healthy donors and cancer patients. Assay used: immunoSEQ multiplex PCR; TCRdb lists only in-frame clones, some missing. The sample carries tens of thousands of clones, approximately 82% recorded once. Germline CDR1 is DFQATT and CDR2 is SNEGSKA (reference sequence). The CDR3 sequence is 11 residues long. V dropped 8 bases and J dropped 4 bases, with 9 bases sitting between them. The material sequenced was blood. This TCR came from a man in his sixties in good health. The J gene is TRBJ2-1, the V gene TRBV20-1; maybe TRBD2 (5 bases). The CDR3 coding sequence is TGCAGTCAAGAGCGGTACAATGAGCAGTTCTTC. Translation: CSQERYNEQFF.